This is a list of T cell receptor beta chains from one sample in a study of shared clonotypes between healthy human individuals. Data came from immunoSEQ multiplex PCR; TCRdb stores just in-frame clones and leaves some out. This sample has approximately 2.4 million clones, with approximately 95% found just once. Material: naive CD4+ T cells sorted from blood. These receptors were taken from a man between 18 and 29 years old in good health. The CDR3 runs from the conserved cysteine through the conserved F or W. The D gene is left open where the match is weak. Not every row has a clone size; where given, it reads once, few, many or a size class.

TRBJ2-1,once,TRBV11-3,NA,TGTGCCAGCAGCTCCCGATGGGGGAGCTTGAATGAGCAGTTCTTC,CASSSRWGSLNEQFF
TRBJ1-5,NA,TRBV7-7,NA,TGTGCTAGCAGCTCGGCAGACCGGGACATCCCTAGCAATCAGCCCCAGCATTTT,CASSSADRDIPSNQPQHF
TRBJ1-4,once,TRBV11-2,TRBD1,TGTGCCAGCAGCGGACAGGGGGCCTATGAAAAACTGTTTTTT,CASSGQGAYEKLFF
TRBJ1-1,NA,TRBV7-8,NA,TGTGCCAGCAGCTTTCCTGGGAACACTGAAGCTTTCTTT,CASSFPGNTEAFF
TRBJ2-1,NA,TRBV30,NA,TGTGCCTGGAGTGTCAGCGATGAGCAGTTCTTC,CAWSVSDEQFF
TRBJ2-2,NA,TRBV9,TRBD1,TGTGCCAGCAGCGTGGGACAGGGGGTCACCGGGGAGCTGTTTTTT,CASSVGQGVTGELFF
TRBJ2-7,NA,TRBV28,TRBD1,TGTGCCAGCAGTAACCCCCCGGGACAGGGGTTTTACGAGCAGTACTTC,CASSNPPGQGFYEQYF
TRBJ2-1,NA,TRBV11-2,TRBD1,TGTGCCAGCGGACCGGGACAGAGATTCTACAATGAGCAGTTCTTC,CASGPGQRFYNEQFF
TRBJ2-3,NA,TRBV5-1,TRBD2,TGCGCCAGCAGCTTGGCCTCTAGCGGGGCTAGCACAGATACGCAGTATTTT,CASSLASSGASTDTQYF
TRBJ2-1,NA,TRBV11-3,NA,TGTGCCAGCAGCATTAGCAGCGAGCAGTTCTTC,CASSISSEQFF
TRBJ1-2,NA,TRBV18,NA,TGTGCCAGCTCACCGGACGGCAGCTATGGCTACACCTTC,CASSPDGSYGYTF
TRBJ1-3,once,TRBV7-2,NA,TGTGCCAGCAGCTTAGCCAGGCTCGGAAACACCATATATTTT,CASSLARLGNTIYF
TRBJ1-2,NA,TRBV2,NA,TGTGCCATCTTTGTTGGCGGCTTCGGCTATGGCTACACCTTC,CAIFVGGFGYGYTF
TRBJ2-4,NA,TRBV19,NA,TGTGCCAGCCAAAACAGGGAATCCAAAAACATTCAGTACTTC,CASQNRESKNIQYF
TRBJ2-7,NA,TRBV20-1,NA,TGCAGTGCCTTCGCCCCCGGCGAGCAGTACTTC,CSAFAPGEQYF
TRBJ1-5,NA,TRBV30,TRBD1,TGTGCCTGGAGTGTAGGGGCAGGGGGCGGCAATCAGCCCCAGCATTTT,CAWSVGAGGGNQPQHF
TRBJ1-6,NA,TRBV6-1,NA,TGTGCCAGCAGTGAATTCCCGGAGCGAGGTATTTCACCCCTCCACTTT,CASSEFPERGISPLHF
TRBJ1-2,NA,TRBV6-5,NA,TGTGCCAGCAGTCGTCCTAATGCGGGTGTTGGTGGCTACACCTTC,CASSRPNAGVGGYTF
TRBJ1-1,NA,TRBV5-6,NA,TGTGCCAGCAGCTTTATGGGGGCTGAAGCTTTCTTT,CASSFMGAEAFF
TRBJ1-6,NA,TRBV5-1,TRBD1,TGCGCCAGCAGCTCGGGACAGTGGTCACCCCTCCACTTT,CASSSGQWSPLHF
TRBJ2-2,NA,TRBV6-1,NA,TGTGCCAGCCGGACAGAAGGAGGAACCGGGGAGCTGTTTTTT,CASRTEGGTGELFF
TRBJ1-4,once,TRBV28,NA,TGTGCCAGCAGCCCGAACCCAACTAATGAAAAACTGTTTTTT,CASSPNPTNEKLFF
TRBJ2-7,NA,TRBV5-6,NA,TGTGCCAGCAGCTTGGTAGCGGCGGGGTACGAGCAGTACTTC,CASSLVAAGYEQYF
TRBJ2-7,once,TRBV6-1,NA,TGTGCCAGCAGTGAAGGTGGGGGGCGTGAGCAGTACTTC,CASSEGGGREQYF
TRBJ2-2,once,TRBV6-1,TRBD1,TGTGCCAGCAGCCAAGACAGGGGCAACACCGGGGAGCTGTTTTTT,CASSQDRGNTGELFF
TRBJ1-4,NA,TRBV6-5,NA,TGTGCCAGCTCGGGGGGAAGGACTAATGAAAAACTGTTTTTT,CASSGGRTNEKLFF
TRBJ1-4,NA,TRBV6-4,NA,TGTGCCAGCAGTGACCCACCGGCTCGGCTCGAAAAACTGTTTTTT,CASSDPPARLEKLFF
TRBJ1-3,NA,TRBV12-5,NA,TGTGCTAGTGGTTTGGACCCGACAGATGTATATTTT,CASGLDPTDVYF
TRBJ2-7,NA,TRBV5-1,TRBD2,TGCGCCAGCAGCTTGGGAGTGGCTAGCGGGCGCTACGAGCAGTACTTC,CASSLGVASGRYEQYF
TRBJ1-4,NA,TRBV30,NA,TGTGCCTGGAGCGGAGGAGGGCGGCTTAATGAAAAACTGTTTTTT,CAWSGGGRLNEKLFF
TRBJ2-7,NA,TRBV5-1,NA,TGCGCCAGCAGGGAAGGGGCTATACTCTCCTACGAGCAGTACTTC,CASREGAILSYEQYF
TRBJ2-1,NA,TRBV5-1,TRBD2,TGCGCCAGCAAGGAACTAGCGGAGTACAATGAGCAGTTCTTC,CASKELAEYNEQFF
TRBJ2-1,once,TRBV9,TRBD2,TGTGCCAGCAGCCCGGGACTAGCGGGAGGTCTCAATGAGCAGTTCTTC,CASSPGLAGGLNEQFF